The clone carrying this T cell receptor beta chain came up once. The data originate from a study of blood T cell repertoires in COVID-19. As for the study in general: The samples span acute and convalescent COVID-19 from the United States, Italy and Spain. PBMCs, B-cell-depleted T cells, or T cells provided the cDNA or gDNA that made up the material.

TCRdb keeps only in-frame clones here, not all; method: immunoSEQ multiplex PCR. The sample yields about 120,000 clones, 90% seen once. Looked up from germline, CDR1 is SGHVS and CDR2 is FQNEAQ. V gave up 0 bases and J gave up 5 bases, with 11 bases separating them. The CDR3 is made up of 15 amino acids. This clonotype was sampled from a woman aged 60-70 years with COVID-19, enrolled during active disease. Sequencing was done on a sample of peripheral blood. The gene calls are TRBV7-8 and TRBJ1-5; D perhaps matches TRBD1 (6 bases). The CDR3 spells CASSLAGGWYQPQHF. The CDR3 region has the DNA TGTGCCAGCAGCTTAGCAGGGGGATGGTATCAGCCCCAGCATTTT.